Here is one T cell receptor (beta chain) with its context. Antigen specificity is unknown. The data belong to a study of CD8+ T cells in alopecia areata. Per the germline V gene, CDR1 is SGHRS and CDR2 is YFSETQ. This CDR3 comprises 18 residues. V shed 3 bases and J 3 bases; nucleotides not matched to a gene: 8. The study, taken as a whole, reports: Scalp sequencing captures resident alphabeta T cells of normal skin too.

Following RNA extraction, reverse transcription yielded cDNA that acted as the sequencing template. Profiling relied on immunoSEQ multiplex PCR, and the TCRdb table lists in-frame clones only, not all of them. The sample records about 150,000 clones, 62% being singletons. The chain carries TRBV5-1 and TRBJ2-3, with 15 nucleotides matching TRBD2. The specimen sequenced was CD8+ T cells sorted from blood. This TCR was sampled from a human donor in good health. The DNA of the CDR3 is TGCGCCAGCAGCTACCAGGGACTAGCGGGAGGTCGGACAGATACGCAGTATTTT. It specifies CASSYQGLAGGRTDTQYF.